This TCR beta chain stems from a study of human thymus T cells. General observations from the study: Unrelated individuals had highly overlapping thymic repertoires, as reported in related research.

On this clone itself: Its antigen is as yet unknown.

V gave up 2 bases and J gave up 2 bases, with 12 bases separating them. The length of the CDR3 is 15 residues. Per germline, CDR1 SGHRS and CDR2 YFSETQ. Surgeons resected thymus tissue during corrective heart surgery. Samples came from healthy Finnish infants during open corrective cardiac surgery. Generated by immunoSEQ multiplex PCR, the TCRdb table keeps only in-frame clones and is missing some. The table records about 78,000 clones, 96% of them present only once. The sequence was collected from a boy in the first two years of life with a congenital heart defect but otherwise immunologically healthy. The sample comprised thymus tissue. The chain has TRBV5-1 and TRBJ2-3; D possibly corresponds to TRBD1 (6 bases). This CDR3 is CASSLRGTYTDTQYF. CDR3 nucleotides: TGCGCCAGCAGCTTAAGGGGGACCTACACAGATACGCAGTATTTT.